This entry describes one T cell receptor (beta chain). The data derive from a study of T cell responses to AZD1222 COVID-19 vaccine. V was cut by 6 bases and J by 0 bases, with 10 bases left in between. Germline lookup yields CDR1 MNHEY and CDR2 SVGAGI. The CDR3 is 14 amino acids. Only in-frame clones appear in the TCRdb table, and some are missing; sequencing was by immunoSEQ multiplex PCR. The repertoire holds about 130,000 clones, with approximately 92% as singletons. This receptor was obtained from an adult who received the AZD1222 COVID-19 vaccine. This specimen was peripheral blood, taken 28 days after the second AZD1222 dose. The chain links TRBV6-5 to TRBJ2-3; D uncertain. The CDR3 nucleotides are TGTGCCAGCAGCAGACGGTTTAGCACAGATACGCAGTATTTT. Its protein product is CASSRRFSTDTQYF.